One sample yielded the 25 T cell receptor beta chains listed below, sequenced in a study of control samples from healthy donors and cancer patients. TCRdb's copy holds only in-frame clones and misses some; the assay was immunoSEQ multiplex PCR. The sample contains approximately 70,000 clones, roughly nine tenths of which appear only once. The sample taken for sequencing was PBMCs. These receptor sequences come from a man aged 60 to 75 with colorectal cancer.

The V call is TRBV3-1 (or the pseudogene TRBV3-2), the J call TRBJ2-5; the D gene could be TRBD1 or TRBD2 (6 bases each). The CDR3 sequence is 14 residues long. Trimming took off 0 bases at V and 4 bases at J, with 9 bases between the two ends. From germline, CDR1 is LGHDT and CDR2 YNNKEL (reference sequence). The CDR3 DNA sequence: TGTGCCAGCAGCCAAGATTGGGGGGCAGAGACCCAGTACTTC. It is translated as CASSQDWGAETQYF.

The chain is built from TRBV7-2 and TRBJ2-7, with 9 bases that match TRBD2. The CDR3 covers 15 residues. The ends lost 7 bases at V and 2 bases at J; junction bases unmatched: 9. CDR1 SGHTA and CDR2 FQGNSA come from the germline V gene. CDR3 sequence (DNA): TGTGCCAGCACCCCTTCGACTAGCGGAACCTACGAGCAGTACTTC. Amino acids: CASTPSTSGTYEQYF.

The V and J genes are TRBV5-1 and TRBJ1-6; 7 nucleotides match TRBD1. After removal of 0 bases from V and 5 bases from J, the junction contained 5 bases not matched to a gene. The germline gives CDR1 SGHRS, CDR2 YFSETQ. The CDR3 is 16 amino acids. CDR3 nucleotides: TGCGCCAGCAGCTTGGTGGGACAGCCTGATAATTCACCCCTCCACTTT. Its translation is CASSLVGQPDNSPLHF.

The CDR3 DNA sequence: TGTGCCTGGGCCGGGACAGACTACGAGCAGTACTTC. It is translated as CAWAGTDYEQYF. The chain combines TRBV30 with TRBJ2-7; TRBD1 matches at 7 bases. Per germline, CDR1 GTSNPN and CDR2 SVGIG (reference sequence). The length of the CDR3 is 12 residues. V lost 5 bases, J lost 3 bases, and 4 bases stayed unmatched.

The rearrangement uses TRBV10-2 and TRBJ1-5; 12 bases map to TRBD1. The length of the CDR3 is 14 residues. Germline CDR1 WSHSY, CDR2 SAAADI. Losses at the gene ends were 6 bases for V and 13 bases for J; bases not matched to a gene: 10. This CDR3 is CASRPGQGARVQHF. DNA of the CDR3: TGCGCCAGCAGGCCGGGACAGGGGGCGAGGGTTCAGCATTTT.

The chain uses TRBV5-6 and TRBJ2-7; 7 bases fit TRBD1. Trimming took 2 bases from V and 3 from J; bases not matched to a gene: 5. Germline V gene lookup returns CDR1 SGHDT and CDR2 YYEEEE. This CDR3 contains 14 residues. CDR3 in amino acids: CASSFRQGRYEQYF. The CDR3 DNA follows: TGTGCCAGCAGCTTTAGACAGGGTCGCTACGAGCAGTACTTC.

CDR3 in amino acids: CASSQGGATGNEQFF. CDR3 coding DNA: TGTGCCAGCAGCCAAGGTGGGGCGACCGGCAATGAGCAGTTCTTC. V is TRBV3-1 (or the pseudogene TRBV3-2) and J is TRBJ2-1; the D gene is possibly TRBD1 (5 bases). The CDR3 covers 15 residues. Trimming took 1 base from V and 6 from J, leaving 13 bases between them. CDR1 is LGHDT and CDR2 is YNNKEL in the germline V gene (reference sequence).

V and J are TRBV11-2 and TRBJ2-5, with 7 bases aligning to TRBD2. The CDR3 is 14 residues long. Germline-derived CDR1 and CDR2 are SGHAT and FQNNGV. J lost 5 bases, V lost 5 bases, and 8 bases had no gene match. Here the CDR3 DNA reads TGTGCCAGCAGCCGGGACCCGCGGGGGGAGACCCAGTACTTC. This gives the protein CASSRDPRGETQYF.

The gene calls are TRBV2 and TRBJ1-5; D is undetermined. CDR1 and CDR2 (germline): SNHLY, FYNNEI. The CDR3 extends over 13 amino acids. Trimming pared 8 bases from V and 0 bases from J, leaving 8 bases between. In nucleotides, the CDR3 is TGTGCCAGCGTCGATGATAGCAATCAGCCCCAGCATTTT. This codes for CASVDDSNQPQHF.

The chain combines TRBV2 with TRBJ2-5; 8 nucleotides line up with TRBD2. Germline-derived CDR1 and CDR2 are SNHLY and FYNNEI. V dropped 0 bases and J dropped 2; count of bases not matched to a gene: 2. The CDR3 has 15 residues. The CDR3 spells CASSEAGGGQETQYF. In DNA form, the CDR3 reads TGTGCCAGCAGTGAAGCCGGGGGGGGGCAAGAGACCCAGTACTTC.

The CDR3 coding sequence is TGTGCCAGCAGCTTAGTGGAGGGCGGGACCCAGTACTTC. Protein product: CASSLVEGGTQYF. V gene TRBV7-9 combines with J gene TRBJ2-5; possible D gene TRBD2, 6 bases. The CDR3 has 13 residues. V lost 1 base and J 7 bases, leaving 10 bases between the germline ends. Germline V gene sequence: CDR1 SEHNR, CDR2 FQNEAQ (reference sequence).

This clone was observed a few times. V gene TRBV29-1 combines with J gene TRBJ2-3; D gene ambiguous. The V gene lost 2 bases and the J gene lost 7 bases, with 10 bases spanning the gap. Looked up from germline, CDR1 is SQVTM and CDR2 is ANQGSEA. The CDR3 covers 12 residues. CDR3 nucleotides: TGCAGCGTTGAACCCCAAGGGAATACGCAGTATTTT. This translates into CSVEPQGNTQYF.

This chain links TRBV6-5 with TRBJ1-1; TRBD1 is a possible D gene (6 bases). The CDR3 runs 13 residues. V was cut by 6 bases and J by 4 bases, with 12 bases left in between. Germline CDR1 is MNHEY and CDR2 is SVGAGI. Here the CDR3 reads CASRKQGFTEAFF. CDR3 coding DNA: TGTGCCAGCAGGAAACAGGGTTTCACTGAAGCTTTCTTT.

The V gene is TRBV9, the J gene TRBJ1-1; TRBD1 might be the D (6 bases). The V end was cut by 0 bases, the J end by 0 bases, with 9 bases between. CDR3 length equals 15 residues. Per the germline V gene, CDR1 is SGDLS and CDR2 is YYNGEE. CDR3 nucleotide sequence: TGTGCCAGCAGCGTAGGGGGACATTTGAACACTGAAGCTTTCTTT. It codes for CASSVGGHLNTEAFF.

This clone was found a few times. One end of the junction fails to match germline, which may point to a read error. The chain combines TRBV29-1 with TRBJ1-2; possible D gene TRBD1, 5 bases. This CDR3 is 10 amino acids long. Germline V gives CDR1 SQVTM, CDR2 ANQGSEA. CDR3 bases: TGCAGCGTTAGCCGGACGGGACTCCCCTTC. Translation gives CSVSRTGLPF.

The genes are TRBV11-2 and TRBJ2-7; 11 nucleotides agree with TRBD2. The CDR3 runs 16 residues. Trimming at V came to 5 bases and at J to 7 bases, leaving 13 bases not matched to a gene. Looked up from germline, CDR1 is SGHAT and CDR2 is FQNNGV. CDR3 nucleotide sequence: TGTGCCAGCAGCAACTCGATAGCGGGGGGGCTCTCTGAGCAGTACTTC. Its translation: CASSNSIAGGLSEQYF.

The CDR3 sequence: CASRGTANTEAFF. The CDR3 DNA reads TGTGCCAGCAGGGGGACAGCCAACACTGAAGCTTTCTTT. The chain carries TRBV6-5 and TRBJ1-1; 7 bases line up with TRBD1. CDR1 and CDR2 (germline): MNHEY, SVGAGI. J was trimmed by 2 bases and V by 6 bases; bases with no gene match: 3. This CDR3 has 13 amino acids.

This clone was picked up one time. V gene TRBV23-1 combines with J gene TRBJ2-7, with 9 bases that match TRBD2. TRBV23-1 is classed as an ORF, of uncertain function. CDR3 length: 19 residues. Unmatched junction bases numbered 14, after V lost 1 base and J lost 1 base. The CDR3 protein is CASSQWGLVAGAQSYEQYF. CDR3 bases: TGCGCCAGCAGTCAATGGGGTCTAGTAGCGGGGGCCCAGTCCTACGAGCAGTACTTC.

The rearrangement uses TRBV29-1 and TRBJ2-1; D perhaps matches TRBD2 (5 bases). The germline V and J ends were trimmed by 3 bases and 6 bases, with 9 bases remaining between them. Germline CDR1 and CDR2: SQVTM and ANQGSEA. This CDR3 is built from 12 residues. In DNA, the CDR3 is TGCAGCGTTGAGAGGGCCTTCAATGAGCAGTTCTTC. Its protein product is CSVERAFNEQFF.

V gene TRBV4-1 combines with J gene TRBJ2-2; possibly TRBD1 or TRBD2 for D (5 bases each). Germline V lookup: CDR1 MGHRA, CDR2 YSYEKL. The CDR3 loop spans 16 amino acids. V lost 2 bases to trimming and J lost 1 base, with 11 bases between them. Here the CDR3 reads CASSQTGTENTGELFF. CDR3 coding DNA: TGCGCCAGCAGCCAAACCGGGACCGAGAACACCGGGGAGCTGTTTTTT.

The table lists this clone with a few counts. V and J are TRBV3-1 (or the pseudogene TRBV3-2) and TRBJ2-1; TRBD1 aligns across 9 bases. The CDR3 contains 16 residues. V dropped 0 bases and J dropped 9; count of bases not matched to a gene: 9. Germline V gene sequence: CDR1 LGHDT, CDR2 YNNKEL (reference sequence). CDR3 sequence reads: CASSQDLGQGRAEQFF. As DNA, the CDR3 is TGTGCCAGCAGCCAAGATCTGGGACAGGGCCGCGCTGAGCAGTTCTTC.

CDR3 protein: CSVRTGEVGGYTF. The CDR3 DNA reads TGCAGCGTCAGGACAGGCGAGGTGGGTGGCTACACCTTC. The chain links TRBV29-1 to TRBJ1-2; 7 nucleotides align to TRBD1. V was pared by 6 bases and J by 7 bases, with 11 bases of the junction left unmatched. This CDR3 spans 13 amino acids. Germline-derived CDR1 and CDR2 are SQVTM and ANQGSEA. Together with reference TRBV29-1 and TRBJ1-2, the CDR3 gives the full variable domain: SAVISQKPSRDICQRGTSLTIQCQVDSQVTMMFWYRQQPGQSLTLIATANQGSEATYESGFVIDKFPISRPNLTFSTLTVSNMSPEDSSIYLCSVRTGEVGGYTFGSGTRLTVV.

The chain employs TRBV19 and TRBJ1-2; weak D call: TRBD1 (6 bases). The ends were cut back, 4 bases at V and 4 bases at J, with 13 bases in the middle. CDR3 size: 14 residues. Per germline, CDR1 LNHDA and CDR2 SQIVND (reference sequence). The CDR3 DNA sequence: TGTGCCAGTAGTAGCAGGACAGCTGTCTATGGCTACACCTTC. Its translation: CASSSRTAVYGYTF.

This rearrangement joins TRBV5-1 to TRBJ2-3; 9 bases are shared with TRBD1. CDR3 length equals 15 residues. Germline assignment: CDR1 SGHRS and CDR2 YFSETQ. J gave up 0 bases and V 2 bases, and 1 base lay outside the gene matches. CDR3 loop: CASSLGQGSTDTQYF. The DNA of the CDR3 is TGCGCCAGCAGCTTAGGACAGGGGAGCACAGATACGCAGTATTTT.

The sample holds one count of this clone. V is TRBV23-1 and J is TRBJ2-7; 9 bases align to TRBD1. TRBV23-1 has ORF status, its function being uncertain. Trimming at V came to 6 bases and at J to 2 bases, leaving 2 bases not matched to a gene. The CDR3 consists of 13 residues. As DNA, the CDR3 is TGCGCCAGCAGCCGGGACAGGGCCTACGAGCAGTACTTC. Translation gives CASSRDRAYEQYF.